This T cell receptor (beta chain) is drawn from a study of Graves' ophthalmopathy and Graves' hyperthyroidism. Study details: Ophthalmopathy not arising within 18 months of follow-up defined hyperthyroidism as stable.

People with hyperthyroidism were aged 18 to 65 and newly diagnosed, under 2 months' duration. Uncontrolled infections, other autoimmune diseases, pregnancy or lactation barred patients from enrollment. Establishment of the diagnosis relied upon clinical symptoms, serum thyroxine, TRAb, thyroid ultrasound and orbital computed tomography. TCR beta CDR3 amplification used RNA transcripts. First-round RT-PCR employed HTBI primers, with a second-round multiplex PCR after it. MiXCR was run by TCRdb on the multiplex PCR reads, yielding one entry per CDR3 protein. Here the sample spans about 1.1 million distinct CDR3 sequences, 36% being singletons. The CDR3 covers 15 residues. Germline values: CDR1 SGHAT, CDR2 FQDESV (reference sequence). V was trimmed by 4 bases and J by 6 bases, leaving 16 bases between them.

The V and J genes are TRBV11-1 and TRBJ2-1; possibly TRBD1 for D (6 bases). This clonotype was obtained from an adult man with Graves' hyperthyroidism. The source material was peripheral blood or thyroid tissue (not recorded which). This chain's CDR3 is CASSSTGSSGNEQFF. Here the CDR3 DNA reads TGTGCCAGCAGCTCAACAGGGTCATCCGGCAATGAGCAGTTCTTC.